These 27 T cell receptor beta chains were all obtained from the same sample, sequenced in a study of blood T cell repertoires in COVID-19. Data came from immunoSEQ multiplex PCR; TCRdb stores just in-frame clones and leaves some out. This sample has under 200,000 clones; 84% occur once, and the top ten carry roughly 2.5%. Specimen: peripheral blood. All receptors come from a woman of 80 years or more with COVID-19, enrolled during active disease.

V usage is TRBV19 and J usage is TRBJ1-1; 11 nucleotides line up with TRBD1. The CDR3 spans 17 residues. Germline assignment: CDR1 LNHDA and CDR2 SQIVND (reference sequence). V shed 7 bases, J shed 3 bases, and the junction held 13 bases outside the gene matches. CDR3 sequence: CASTRRTGGVTDTEAFF. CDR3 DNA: TGTGCCAGTACCCGGAGGACAGGGGGCGTAACGGACACTGAAGCTTTCTTT.

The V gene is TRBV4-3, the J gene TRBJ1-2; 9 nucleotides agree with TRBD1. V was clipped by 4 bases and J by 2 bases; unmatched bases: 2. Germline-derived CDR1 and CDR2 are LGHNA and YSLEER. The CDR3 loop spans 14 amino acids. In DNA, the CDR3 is TGCGCCAGCAGCCGGACAGGGGTAAACTATGGCTACACCTTC. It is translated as CASSRTGVNYGYTF.

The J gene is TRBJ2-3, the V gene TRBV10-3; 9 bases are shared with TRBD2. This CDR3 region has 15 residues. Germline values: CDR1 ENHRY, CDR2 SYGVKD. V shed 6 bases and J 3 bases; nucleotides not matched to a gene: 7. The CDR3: CAISHPSGKTDTQYF. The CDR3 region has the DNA TGTGCCATCAGCCACCCTAGCGGGAAGACAGATACGCAGTATTTT.

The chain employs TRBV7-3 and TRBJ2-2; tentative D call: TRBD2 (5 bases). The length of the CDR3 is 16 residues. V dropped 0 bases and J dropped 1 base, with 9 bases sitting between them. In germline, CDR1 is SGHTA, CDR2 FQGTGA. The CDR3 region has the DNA TGTGCCAGCAGCTTAACGCCAGCGGAGAACACCGGGGAGCTGTTTTTT. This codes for CASSLTPAENTGELFF.

The CDR3 DNA reads as TGTGCCAGCAGCGCTAGCGGGGTCGCCGCAGATACGCAGTATTTT. It codes for CASSASGVAADTQYF. V usage is TRBV2 and J usage is TRBJ2-3; 9 nucleotides align to TRBD2. Germline V gene data show CDR1 as SNHLY and CDR2 as FYNNEI. The CDR3 has 15 residues. V trimming: 6 bases; J trimming: 4 bases; junction bases outside the gene matches: 8.

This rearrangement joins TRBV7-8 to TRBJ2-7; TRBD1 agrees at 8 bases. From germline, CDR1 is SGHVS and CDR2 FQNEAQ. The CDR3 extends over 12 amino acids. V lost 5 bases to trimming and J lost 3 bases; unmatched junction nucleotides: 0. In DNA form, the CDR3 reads TGTGCCAGCAGCGGACAGGGCTACGAGCAGTACTTC. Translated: CASSGQGYEQYF.

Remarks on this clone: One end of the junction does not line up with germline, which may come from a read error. CDR3 residues: CASSEDGSSYNSPLHF. As DNA, the CDR3 is TGTGCCAGCAGCGAAGACGGGAGCTCCTATAATTCACCCCTCCACTTT. The chain is built from TRBV4-2 and TRBJ1-6; no reliable D call. CDR3 size: 16 residues. Germline CDR1 reads LGHNA; CDR2 reads YNFKEQ.

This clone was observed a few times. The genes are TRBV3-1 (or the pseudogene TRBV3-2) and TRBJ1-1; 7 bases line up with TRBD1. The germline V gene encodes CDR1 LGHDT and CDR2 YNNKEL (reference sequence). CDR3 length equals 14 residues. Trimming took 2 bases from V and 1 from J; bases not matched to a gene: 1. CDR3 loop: CASSQHRGNTEAFF. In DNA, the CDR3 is TGTGCCAGCAGCCAACACAGGGGGAACACTGAAGCTTTCTTT.

Here the CDR3 DNA reads TGTGCCAGTGGGCAGGGCCCCTACAATGAGCAGTTCTTC. Residues: CASGQGPYNEQFF. This chain joins TRBV2 and TRBJ2-1; D is possibly TRBD1 (5 bases). The V and J ends lost 9 bases and 2 bases respectively, with 11 bases between them. The germline CDR1 and CDR2 sequences are SNHLY and FYNNEI. The CDR3 runs to 13 residues.

The CDR3: CASSGTGLAKNIQYF. As DNA, the CDR3 is TGTGCCAGCAGCGGGACAGGCCTAGCCAAAAACATTCAGTACTTC. The chain uses TRBV28 and TRBJ2-4, with TRBD1 matching over 8 bases. The CDR3 is made up of 15 amino acids. V shed 6 bases and J 0 bases; nucleotides not matched to a gene: 4. The V gene's germline CDR1 is MDHEN and CDR2 SYDVKM.

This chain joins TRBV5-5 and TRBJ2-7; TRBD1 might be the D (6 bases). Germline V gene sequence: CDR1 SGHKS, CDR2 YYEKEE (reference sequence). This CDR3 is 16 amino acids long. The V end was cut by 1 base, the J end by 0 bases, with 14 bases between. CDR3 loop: CASSLIGGRGSYEQYF. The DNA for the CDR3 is TGTGCCAGCAGCTTGATCGGAGGCAGGGGCTCCTACGAGCAGTACTTC. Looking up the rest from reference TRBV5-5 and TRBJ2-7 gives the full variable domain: DAGVTQSPTHLIKTRGQQVTLRCSPISGHKSVSWYQQVLGQGPQFIFQYYEKEERGRGNFPDRFSARQFPNYSSELNVNALLLGDSALYLCASSLIGGRGSYEQYFGPGTRLTVT.

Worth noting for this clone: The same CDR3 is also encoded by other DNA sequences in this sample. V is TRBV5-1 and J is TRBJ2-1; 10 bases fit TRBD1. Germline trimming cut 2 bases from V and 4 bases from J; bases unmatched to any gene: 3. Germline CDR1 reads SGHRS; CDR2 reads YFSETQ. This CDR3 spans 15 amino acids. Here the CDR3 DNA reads TGCGCCAGCAGCTTTCGACAGGGGGCTTACAATGAGCAGTTCTTC. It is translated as CASSFRQGAYNEQFF.

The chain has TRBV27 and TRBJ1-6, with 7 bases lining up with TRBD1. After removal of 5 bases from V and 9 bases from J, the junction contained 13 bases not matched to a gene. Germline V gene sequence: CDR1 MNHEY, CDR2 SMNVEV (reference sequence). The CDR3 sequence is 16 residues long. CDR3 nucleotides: TGTGCCAGCAGTCCCTGGGACAGATTACAGGGTTCACCCCTCCACTTT. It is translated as CASSPWDRLQGSPLHF.

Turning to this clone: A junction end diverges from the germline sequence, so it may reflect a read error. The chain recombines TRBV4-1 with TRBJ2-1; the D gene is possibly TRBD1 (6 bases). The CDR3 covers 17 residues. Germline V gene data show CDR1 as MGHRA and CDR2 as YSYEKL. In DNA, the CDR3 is TGCGCCAGCAGCCAATCGGCAGGGGCCCTTCGGACTGACCCCCCAGTCTTC. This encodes CASSQSAGALRTDPPVF.

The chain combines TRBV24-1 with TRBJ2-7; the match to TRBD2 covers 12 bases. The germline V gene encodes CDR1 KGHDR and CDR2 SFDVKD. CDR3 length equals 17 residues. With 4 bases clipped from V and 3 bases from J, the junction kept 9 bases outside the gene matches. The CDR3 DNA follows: TGTGCCACCAGTGACACGGGACTAGCGGGTAATCACTACGAGCAGTACTTC. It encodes CATSDTGLAGNHYEQYF.

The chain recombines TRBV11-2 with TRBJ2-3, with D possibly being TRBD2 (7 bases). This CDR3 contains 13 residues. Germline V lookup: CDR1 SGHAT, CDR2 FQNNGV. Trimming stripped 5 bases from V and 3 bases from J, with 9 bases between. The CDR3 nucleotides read TGTGCCAGCAGCCGGGGGGCGACAGATACGCAGTATTTT. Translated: CASSRGATDTQYF.

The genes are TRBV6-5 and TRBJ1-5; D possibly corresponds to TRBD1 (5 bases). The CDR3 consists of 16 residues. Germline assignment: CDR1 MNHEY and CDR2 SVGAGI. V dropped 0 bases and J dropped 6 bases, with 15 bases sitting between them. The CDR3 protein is CASSYSSGAGGQPQHF. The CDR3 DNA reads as TGTGCCAGCAGTTACTCTTCAGGAGCGGGGGGTCAGCCCCAGCATTTT.

The CDR3 protein is CAWEPGLPYGYTF. The CDR3 DNA reads as TGTGCCTGGGAACCGGGACTCCCCTATGGCTACACCTTC. The V and J genes are TRBV30 and TRBJ1-2; perhaps TRBD1 as D (5 bases). Trimming took off 5 bases at V and 4 bases at J, with 14 bases between the two ends. Germline CDR1 and CDR2: GTSNPN and SVGIG (reference sequence). The CDR3 spans 13 residues. Combining the CDR3 with reference TRBV30 and TRBJ1-2 gives the whole variable domain SQTIHQWPATLVQPVGSPLSLECTVEGTSNPNLYWYRQAAGRGLQLLFYSVGIGQISSEVPQNLSASRPQDRQFILSSKKLLLSDSGFYLCAWEPGLPYGYTFGSGTRLTVV.

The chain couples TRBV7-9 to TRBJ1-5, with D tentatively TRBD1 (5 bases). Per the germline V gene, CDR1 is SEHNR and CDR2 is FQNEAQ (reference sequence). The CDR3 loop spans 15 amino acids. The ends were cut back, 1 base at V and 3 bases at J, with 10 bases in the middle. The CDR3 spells CASSLDQGPNQPQHF. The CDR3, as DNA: TGTGCCAGCAGCTTAGATCAGGGTCCCAATCAGCCCCAGCATTTT.

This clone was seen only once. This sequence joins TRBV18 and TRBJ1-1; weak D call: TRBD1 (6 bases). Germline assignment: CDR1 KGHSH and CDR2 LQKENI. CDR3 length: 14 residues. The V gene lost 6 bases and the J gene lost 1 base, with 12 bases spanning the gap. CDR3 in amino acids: CASSGTPKNTEAFF. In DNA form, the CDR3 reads TGTGCCAGCTCCGGGACACCCAAGAACACTGAAGCTTTCTTT.

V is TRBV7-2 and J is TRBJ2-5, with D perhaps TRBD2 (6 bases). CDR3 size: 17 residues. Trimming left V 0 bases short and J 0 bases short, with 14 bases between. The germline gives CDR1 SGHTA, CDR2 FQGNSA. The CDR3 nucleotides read TGTGCCAGCAGCTTAGCGGGAGGAGGGGCGAACCAAGAGACCCAGTACTTC. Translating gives CASSLAGGGANQETQYF.

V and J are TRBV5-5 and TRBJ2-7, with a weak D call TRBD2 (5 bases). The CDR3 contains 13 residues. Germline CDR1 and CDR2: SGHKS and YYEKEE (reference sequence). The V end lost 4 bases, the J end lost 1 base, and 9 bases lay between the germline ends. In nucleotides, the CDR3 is TGTGCCAGCAGCCCCGGGATTTCCTACGAGCAGTACTTC. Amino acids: CASSPGISYEQYF.

CDR3: CAWSSAPLDSPSYEQYF. In DNA form, the CDR3 reads TGTGCCTGGAGTAGCGCCCCTTTGGACAGTCCATCCTACGAGCAGTACTTC. The J gene is TRBJ2-7, the V gene TRBV30; possibly TRBD1 for D (6 bases). Between the trimmed V and J ends, which lost 2 bases and 1 base, there was a span of 21 bases. Germline values: CDR1 GTSNPN, CDR2 SVGIG (reference sequence). The CDR3 loop spans 17 amino acids.

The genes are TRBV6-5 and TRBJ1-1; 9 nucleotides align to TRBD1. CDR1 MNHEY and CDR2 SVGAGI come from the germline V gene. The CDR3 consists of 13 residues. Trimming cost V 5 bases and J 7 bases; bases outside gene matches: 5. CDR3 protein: CASSPDRGLEAFF. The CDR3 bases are TGTGCCAGCAGTCCGGACAGGGGCCTTGAAGCTTTCTTT.

CDR3 bases: TGCGCCAGCGCAAAGGCTAGCGGGGGCTTGTACGAGCAGTACTTC. Protein: CASAKASGGLYEQYF. The V gene is TRBV4-3, the J gene TRBJ2-7; TRBD2 matches at 10 bases. With 8 bases clipped from V and 4 bases from J, the junction kept 11 bases outside the gene matches. The germline V gene encodes CDR1 LGHNA and CDR2 YSLEER. The CDR3 consists of 15 residues.

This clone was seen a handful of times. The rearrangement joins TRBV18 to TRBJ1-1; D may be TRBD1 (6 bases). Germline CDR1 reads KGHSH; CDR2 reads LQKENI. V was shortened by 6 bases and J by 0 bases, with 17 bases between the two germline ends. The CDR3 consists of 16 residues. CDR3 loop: CASSRDTQRMNTEAFF. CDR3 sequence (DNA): TGTGCCAGCTCTAGGGACACTCAAAGGATGAACACTGAAGCTTTCTTT.

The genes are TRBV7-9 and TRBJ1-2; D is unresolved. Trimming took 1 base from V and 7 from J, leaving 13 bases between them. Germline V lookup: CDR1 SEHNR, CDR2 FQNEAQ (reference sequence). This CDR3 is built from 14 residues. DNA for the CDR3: TGTGCCAGCAGCTTAGTAGGACTACTTGGTGGCTACACCTTC. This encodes CASSLVGLLGGYTF.